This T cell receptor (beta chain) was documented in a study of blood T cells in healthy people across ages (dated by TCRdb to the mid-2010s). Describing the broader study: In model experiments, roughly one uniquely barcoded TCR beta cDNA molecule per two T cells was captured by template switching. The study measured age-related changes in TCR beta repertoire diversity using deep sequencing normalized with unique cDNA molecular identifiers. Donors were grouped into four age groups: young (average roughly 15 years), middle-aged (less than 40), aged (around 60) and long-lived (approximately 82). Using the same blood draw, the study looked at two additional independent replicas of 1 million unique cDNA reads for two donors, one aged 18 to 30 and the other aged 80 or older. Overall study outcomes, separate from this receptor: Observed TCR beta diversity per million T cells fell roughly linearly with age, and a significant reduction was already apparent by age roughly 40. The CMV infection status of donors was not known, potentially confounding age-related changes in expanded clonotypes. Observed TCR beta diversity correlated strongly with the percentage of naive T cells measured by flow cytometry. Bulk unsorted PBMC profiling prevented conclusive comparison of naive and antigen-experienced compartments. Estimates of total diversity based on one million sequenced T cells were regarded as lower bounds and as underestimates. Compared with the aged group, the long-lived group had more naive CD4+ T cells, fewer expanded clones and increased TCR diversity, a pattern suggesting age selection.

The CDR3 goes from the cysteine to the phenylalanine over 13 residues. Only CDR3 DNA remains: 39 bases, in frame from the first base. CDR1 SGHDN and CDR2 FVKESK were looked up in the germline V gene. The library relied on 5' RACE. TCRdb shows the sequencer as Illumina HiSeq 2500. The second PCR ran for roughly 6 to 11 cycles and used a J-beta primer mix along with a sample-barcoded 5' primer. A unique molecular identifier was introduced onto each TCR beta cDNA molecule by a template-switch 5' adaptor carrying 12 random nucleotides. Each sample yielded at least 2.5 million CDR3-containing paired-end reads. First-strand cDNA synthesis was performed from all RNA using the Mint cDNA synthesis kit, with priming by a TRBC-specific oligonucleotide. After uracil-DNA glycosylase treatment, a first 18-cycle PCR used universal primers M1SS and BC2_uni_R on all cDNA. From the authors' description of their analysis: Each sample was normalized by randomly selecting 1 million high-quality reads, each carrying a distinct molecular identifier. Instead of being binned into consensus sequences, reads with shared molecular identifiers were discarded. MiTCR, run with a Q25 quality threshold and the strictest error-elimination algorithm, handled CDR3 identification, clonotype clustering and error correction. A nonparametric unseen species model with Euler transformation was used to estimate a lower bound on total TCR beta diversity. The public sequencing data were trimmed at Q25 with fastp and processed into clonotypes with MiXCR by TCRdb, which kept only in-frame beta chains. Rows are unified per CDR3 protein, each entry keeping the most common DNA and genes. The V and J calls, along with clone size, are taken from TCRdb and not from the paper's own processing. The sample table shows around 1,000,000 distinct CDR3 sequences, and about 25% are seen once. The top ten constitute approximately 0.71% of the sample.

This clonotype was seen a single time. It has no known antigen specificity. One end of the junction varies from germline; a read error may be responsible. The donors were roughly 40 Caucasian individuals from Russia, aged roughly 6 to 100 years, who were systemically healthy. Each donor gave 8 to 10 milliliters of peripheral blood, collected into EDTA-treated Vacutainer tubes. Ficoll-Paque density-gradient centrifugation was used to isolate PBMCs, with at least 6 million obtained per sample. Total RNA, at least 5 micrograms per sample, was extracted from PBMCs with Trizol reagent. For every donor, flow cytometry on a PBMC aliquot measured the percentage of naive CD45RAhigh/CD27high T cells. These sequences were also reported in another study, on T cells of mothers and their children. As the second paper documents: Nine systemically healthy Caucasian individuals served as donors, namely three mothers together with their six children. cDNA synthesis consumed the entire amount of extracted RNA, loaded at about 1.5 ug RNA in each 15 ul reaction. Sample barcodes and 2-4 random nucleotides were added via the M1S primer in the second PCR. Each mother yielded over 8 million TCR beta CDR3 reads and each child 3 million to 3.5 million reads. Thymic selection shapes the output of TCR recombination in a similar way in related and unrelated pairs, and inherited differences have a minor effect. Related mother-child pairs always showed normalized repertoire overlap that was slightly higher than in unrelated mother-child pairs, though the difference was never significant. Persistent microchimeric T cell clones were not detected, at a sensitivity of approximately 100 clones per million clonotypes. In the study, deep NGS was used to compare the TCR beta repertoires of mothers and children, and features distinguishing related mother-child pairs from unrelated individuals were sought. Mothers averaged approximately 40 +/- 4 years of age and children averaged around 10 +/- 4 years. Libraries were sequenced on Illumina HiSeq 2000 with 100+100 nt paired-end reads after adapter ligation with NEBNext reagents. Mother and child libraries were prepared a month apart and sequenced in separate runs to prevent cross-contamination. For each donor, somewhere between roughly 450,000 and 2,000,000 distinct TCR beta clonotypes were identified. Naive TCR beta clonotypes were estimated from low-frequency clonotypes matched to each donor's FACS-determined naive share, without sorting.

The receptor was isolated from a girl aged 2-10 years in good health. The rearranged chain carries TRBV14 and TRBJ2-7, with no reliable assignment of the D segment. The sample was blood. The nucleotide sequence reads TGTGCCAGTAGCCACTCAGCCAGCTACGAGCAGTACTTC. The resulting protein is CASSHSASYEQYF. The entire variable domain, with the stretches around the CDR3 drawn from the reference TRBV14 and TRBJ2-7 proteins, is EAGVTQFPSHSVIEKGQTVTLRCDPISGHDNLYWYRRVMGKEIKFLLHFVKESKQDESGMPNNRFLAERTGGTYSTLKVQPAELEDSGVYFCASSHSASYEQYFGPGTRLTVT.